This T cell receptor beta chain appears in the sequencing data of a study of shared clonotypes between healthy human individuals. The assay was immunoSEQ multiplex PCR, and TCRdb's table has in-frame clones only and misses some. In the table there are roughly 2.4 million clones, approximately 94% of which are singletons. Splitting the CD4+ cells yielded a CD45RA+ naive subset and a CD45RA-negative memory subset. Trimming took 9 bases from V and 3 from J, leaving 9 bases between them. Germline CDR1 and CDR2: MDHEN and SYDVKM. The CDR3 loop spans 12 amino acids. The V gene is TRBV28, the J gene TRBJ1-5, with a possible D match to TRBD1 (6 bases). Sequencing was carried out using naive CD4+ T cells sorted from blood. Subset meaning: CD45RA+ positively selected. This sequence originates from a man younger than 30 in good health. The CDR3 sequence is CASTGPNQPQHF. The DNA of the CDR3 is TGTGCCAGTACAGGGCCCAATCAGCCCCAGCATTTT.